Listed below are T cell receptor beta chains from one sample, sequenced in a study of cytomegalovirus exposure and HLA in healthy donors. Some clones are missing from TCRdb's copy, which holds only in-frame ones; the method was immunoSEQ multiplex PCR. Of 100,000 to 150,000 clones detected, about 79% appear once; the ten largest clones hold 1.9%. The sequenced sample consisted of PBMCs. The receptors derive from a man in his fifties in good health and CMV-seronegative. Both conserved end residues are part of each CDR3. The D gene is left open where the match is weak. Rows give clone size only sometimes, using once, few, many, or a class for an expanded clone.

TRBJ2-2 | TRBD1 | TRBV5-1 | . | CASSSPGQTNTGELFF | TGCGCCAGCAGCTCGCCGGGACAGACGAACACCGGGGAGCTGTTTTTT
TRBJ1-1 | . | TRBV2 | . | CASSERVFTEAFF | TGTGCCAGCAGTGAGAGGGTCTTCACTGAAGCTTTCTTT
TRBJ1-1 | . | TRBV7-8 | . | CASSGRGTGHMNTEAFF | TGTGCCAGCAGCGGAAGGGGGACGGGTCACATGAACACTGAAGCTTTCTTT
TRBJ2-2 | . | TRBV11-2 | . | CASSILRGTGELFF | TGTGCCAGCAGCATCCTGCGCGGGACTGGGGAGCTGTTTTTT
TRBJ1-5 | . | TRBV7-9 | . | CSSSLDGSGNQPQHF | TGTTCCAGCAGCTTAGATGGCTCAGGCAATCAGCCCCAGCATTTT
TRBJ1-5 | . | TRBV10-3 | . | CAISEPGQPQHF | TGTGCCATCAGTGAGCCGGGTCAGCCCCAGCATTTT
TRBJ1-1 | . | TRBV28 | . | CASSYQGVTFF | TGTGCCAGCAGTTACCAAGGGGTAACTTTCTTT
TRBJ2-5 | . | TRBV7-9 | . | CASSLASGSETQYF | TGTGCCAGCAGCTTAGCTTCCGGGTCAGAGACCCAGTACTTC
TRBJ2-5 | . | TRBV2 | . | CASSSTSQETQYF | TGTGCCAGCAGTAGTACTAGCCAAGAGACCCAGTACTTC
TRBJ1-4 | . | TRBV7-8 | once | CASSPQGDEKLFF | TGTGCCAGCAGCCCCCAGGGCGACGAAAAACTGTTTTTT
TRBJ1-5 | . | TRBV28 | . | CASSSELPQHF | TGTGCCAGCAGCTCCGAGCTTCCCCAGCATTTT
TRBJ2-1 | TRBD1 | TRBV4-3 | . | CASSRGTGSLVGNEQFF | TGCGCCAGCAGCCGAGGGACAGGGTCGTTGGTGGGCAATGAGCAGTTCTTC
TRBJ1-4 | . | TRBV11-2 | . | CASSSISRYIETNEKLFF | TGTGCCAGCAGCTCCATCTCTCGATATATAGAAACTAATGAAAAACTGTTTTTT
TRBJ1-6 | TRBD1 | TRBV6-5 | . | CASSSTGLQSPLHF | TGTGCCAGCAGTTCGACAGGGCTCCAATCACCCCTCCACTTT
TRBJ2-2 | . | TRBV5-1 | few | CASSPWAGEPGELFF | TGCGCCAGCAGCCCGTGGGCAGGGGAGCCCGGGGAGCTGTTTTTT
TRBJ2-5 | TRBD2 | TRBV6-6 | . | CASSYGASGDQETQYF | TGTGCCAGCAGTTACGGGGCTAGCGGGGATCAAGAGACCCAGTACTTC
TRBJ1-2 | . | TRBV5-5 | . | CASSFDRGEEGYGYTF | TGTGCCAGCAGCTTCGATCGGGGGGAAGAGGGCTATGGCTACACCTTC
TRBJ2-1 | . | TRBV5-4 | once | CASSSPSERFDNEQFF | TGTGCCAGCAGCTCTCCCTCGGAGCGCTTCGACAATGAGCAGTTCTTC
TRBJ1-2 | TRBD1 | TRBV6-1 | . | CASSIRQGGNYGYTF | TGTGCCAGCAGTATCCGACAGGGGGGGAACTATGGCTACACCTTC
TRBJ2-2 | TRBD2 | TRBV5-6 | . | CASSLEGRGTGELFF | TGTGCCAGCAGCTTAGAAGGGAGGGGCACCGGGGAGCTGTTTTTT
TRBJ1-1 | . | TRBV6-1 | once | CASSSRGNTEAFF | TGTGCCAGCAGTTCCAGGGGGAACACTGAAGCTTTCTTT
TRBJ1-2 | TRBD1 | TRBV11-2 | . | CASSFAEGAGGVGYTF | TGTGCCAGCAGCTTCGCCGAGGGGGCAGGGGGCGTAGGCTACACCTTC
TRBJ2-1 | TRBD2 | TRBV7-9 | . | CASGGVAGGLYNEQFF | TGTGCCAGCGGGGGGGTAGCGGGGGGGCTTTATAATGAGCAGTTCTTC
TRBJ1-1 | TRBD1 | TRBV6-1 | . | CASSVGDRERAFF | TGTGCCAGCAGTGTGGGCGACAGGGAACGAGCTTTCTTT
TRBJ2-2 | . | TRBV7-2 | . | CASSLMAANTGELFF | TGTGCCAGCAGCTTAATGGCCGCGAACACCGGGGAGCTGTTTTTT
TRBJ2-1 | TRBD1 | TRBV5-1 | . | CASSRDRGSYNEQFF | TGCGCCAGCAGCCGCGACAGGGGCTCCTACAATGAGCAGTTCTTC
TRBJ2-5 | . | TRBV11-2 | . | CASSSPGGPQETQYF | TGTGCCAGCAGCTCGCCCGGGGGGCCCCAAGAGACCCAGTACTTC
TRBJ2-3 | . | TRBV5-4 | . | CASSPGQSTDTQYF | TGTGCCAGCAGCCCCGGACAGTCCACAGATACGCAGTATTTT
TRBJ2-1 | . | TRBV28 | . | CASSFQGGEQFF | TGTGCCAGCAGTTTTCAGGGTGGTGAGCAGTTCTTC
TRBJ1-1 | . | TRBV6-7 | . | CASTPTHPPTVYHFGNTEAFF | TGTGCCAGCACTCCTACTCACCCCCCGACAGTCTACCATTTCGGGAACACTGAAGCTTTCTTT
TRBJ2-1 | TRBD2 | TRBV5-1 | . | CASSLDGRGGYNEQFF | TGCGCCAGCAGCTTGGATGGGCGGGGGGGGTACAATGAGCAGTTCTTC
TRBJ1-1 | . | TRBV5-1 | . | CASSSRGGLNTEAFF | TGCGCCAGCAGCTCCCGGGGGGGTCTGAACACTGAAGCTTTCTTT
TRBJ2-5 | . | TRBV30 | . | CAWIGLGGQTQYF | TGTGCCTGGATTGGCTTAGGGGGACAGACCCAGTACTTC